The 26 T cell receptor beta chains listed next were all sequenced from one sample in a study of T cells in Graves' hyperthyroidism and ophthalmopathy. TCR beta CDR3 sequences were amplified from RNA transcripts. Carried out on the TCR CDR3, a first-round RT-PCR used the HTBI primer set. TCRdb reprocessed the multiplex PCR reads with MiXCR, giving one entry per CDR3 protein. Of some 500,000 distinct CDR3 sequences listed, approximately 15% were seen once; the top ten hold 17%. Sequenced: blood. The source is a woman in her late teens or twenties with Graves' hyperthyroidism.

This clonotype has only a few counts. The rearrangement joins TRBV4-1 to TRBJ2-2, with D unresolved. CDR3 length: 15 amino acids. Per germline, CDR1 MGHRA and CDR2 YSYEKL. Trimming took 1 base from V and 6 from J, leaving 12 bases between them. The CDR3 spells CASSQGVLGAGELFF. DNA of the CDR3: TGCGCCAGCAGCCAAGGCGTCCTAGGCGCCGGGGAGCTGTTTTTT.

The chain carries TRBV9 and TRBJ1-2; D gene uncertain. The length of the CDR3 is 16 residues. Germline CDR1 and CDR2: SGDLS and YYNGEE. Trimming shortened V by 3 bases and J by 4 bases, and 19 bases separated the two germline ends. The CDR3 sequence is CASSGQVASSSYGYTF. CDR3 nucleotide sequence: TGTGCCAGCAGCGGACAAGTCGCCTCTAGCAGCTATGGCTACACCTTC.

A few counts support this clonotype. The V call is TRBV30, the J call TRBJ2-1; 11 bases agree with TRBD2. The trim removed 5 bases at V and 8 bases at J, leaving 8 bases unmatched. This CDR3 comprises 14 residues. Germline V gene data show CDR1 as GTSNPN and CDR2 as SVGIG (reference sequence). The CDR3 region is CAWDPGLAVDEQFF. CDR3 in DNA: TGTGCCTGGGACCCGGGACTAGCGGTAGATGAGCAGTTCTTC.

This clonotype was detected only a few times. The chain uses TRBV6-2 or TRBV6-3 and TRBJ1-5; D is unclear. The CDR3 runs 12 residues. Trimming stripped 2 bases from V and 5 bases from J, with 4 bases between. Germline V gene data show CDR1 as MNHEY and CDR2 as SVGEGT. The CDR3 sequence: CASSYGHQPQHF. In DNA form, the CDR3 reads TGTGCCAGCAGTTACGGCCATCAGCCCCAGCATTTT.

Ten or more counts support this clonotype. The chain uses TRBV6-1 and TRBJ2-2, with 14 positions matching TRBD2. The junction had 3 bases not matched to a gene; V was cut back by 3 bases and J by 6 bases. The CDR3 spans 16 residues. Germline loops: CDR1 MNHNS, CDR2 SASEGT. The CDR3 is CASSDRGLAGAGELFF. In DNA form, the CDR3 reads TGTGCCAGCAGTGATAGGGGACTAGCGGGAGCCGGGGAGCTGTTTTTT.

This clonotype was found many times. This rearrangement joins TRBV7-3 to TRBJ2-3; D gene ambiguous. CDR3 length: 14 residues. V lost 4 bases, J lost 4 bases, and 12 bases lay in between. Looked up from germline, CDR1 is SGHTA and CDR2 is FQGTGA. The CDR3 coding sequence is TGTGCCAGCAGCTCGGGCGAGAACCCAGATACGCAGTATTTT. Amino acids: CASSSGENPDTQYF.

This clonotype was picked up many times. The chain employs TRBV11-2 and TRBJ2-7; the D is unclear. CDR1 is SGHAT, CDR2 FQNNGV, per germline. Trimming cost V 4 bases and J 3 bases, with 13 bases left between them. The CDR3 covers 14 residues. CDR3 residues: CASSSDPQSYEQYV. The CDR3 nucleotides are TGTGCCAGCAGCTCGGATCCCCAGAGCTACGAGCAGTACGTC.

This clonotype was counted between two and nine times. This chain links TRBV28 with TRBJ1-2; possibly TRBD1 for D (5 bases). Trimming left V 7 bases short and J 9 bases short, with 27 bases between. The V gene's germline CDR1 is MDHEN and CDR2 SYDVKM. This CDR3 is 16 amino acids long. The CDR3 coding sequence is TGTGCCAGCACCGTAGTCGGGGCAGGACTAGGCCGTAGCTACACCTTC. Its protein is CASTVVGAGLGRSYTF.

This chain links TRBV7-9 with TRBJ2-3; 7 positions agree with TRBD1. Trimming at V came to 3 bases and at J to 3 bases, leaving 6 bases not matched to a gene. The CDR3 loop spans 15 amino acids. Germline values: CDR1 SEHNR, CDR2 FQNEAQ (reference sequence). The CDR3 spells CASSFPGTETDTQYF. Here the CDR3 DNA reads TGTGCCAGCAGCTTCCCCGGGACAGAGACAGATACGCAGTATTTT.

The chain uses TRBV11-3 and TRBJ2-3; the D gene is possibly TRBD2 (5 bases). The CDR3 consists of 17 residues. In germline, CDR1 is SGHNT, CDR2 YENEEA. The ends were cut back, 5 bases at V and 1 base at J, with 19 bases in the middle. CDR3 residues: CASSPPAIVRGTDTQYF. The CDR3 nucleotides read TGTGCCAGCAGCCCCCCGGCCATAGTGAGGGGCACAGATACGCAGTATTTT. The full variable domain, rest sourced from reference TRBV11-3 and TRBJ2-3, is EAGVVQSPRYKIIEKKQPVAFWCNPISGHNTLYWYLQNLGQGPELLIRYENEEAVDDSQLPKDRFSAERLKGVDSTLKIQPAELGDSAVYLCASSPPAIVRGTDTQYFGPGTRLTVL.

This clonotype was seen many times. The chain uses TRBV3-1 and TRBJ2-3, with 8 positions matching TRBD2. The CDR3 is 17 amino acids. J was trimmed by 0 bases and V by 2 bases; bases with no gene match: 7. The germline CDR1 and CDR2 sequences are LGHDT and YNNKEL (reference sequence). The CDR3 loop is CASSQPRGGISTDTQYF. In DNA, the CDR3 is TGTGCCAGCAGCCAACCACGGGGGGGGATTAGCACAGATACGCAGTATTTT.

This clonotype was picked up many times. The V gene is TRBV12-3 or TRBV12-4, the J gene TRBJ2-7; 10 nucleotides align to TRBD1. Trimming cost V 4 bases and J 3 bases; bases outside gene matches: 6. The CDR3 runs to 15 residues. This CDR3 reads CASSSHRDRGYEQYF. As DNA, the CDR3 is TGTGCCAGCAGTTCCCACCGGGACAGGGGCTACGAGCAGTACTTC.

This clonotype came up many times. The chain joins TRBV7-3 to TRBJ2-7, with a possible D match to TRBD1 (5 bases). The ends were cut back, 8 bases at V and 4 bases at J, with 15 bases in the middle. Germline CDR1 reads SGHTA; CDR2 reads FQGTGA. This CDR3 comprises 13 residues. CDR3 protein: CASSLGAQYEQYF. Here the CDR3 DNA reads TGTGCCAGCTCGTTAGGGGCGCAGTACGAGCAGTACTTC.

There are many counts of this clonotype. This chain joins TRBV25-1 and TRBJ1-4; D unclear. V gave up 6 bases and J gave up 9 bases, with 29 bases separating them. In germline, CDR1 is MGHDK, CDR2 SYGVNS. This CDR3 has 18 amino acids. CDR3 coding DNA: TGTGCCAGCAGAGAGCCCAGGATACCCTGGCCCAAAGCGCAAAAACTGTTTTTT. Protein product: CASREPRIPWPKAQKLFF. Combining the CDR3 with reference TRBV25-1 and TRBJ1-4 gives the whole variable domain EADIYQTPRYLVIGTGKKITLECSQTMGHDKMYWYQQDPGMELHLIHYSYGVNSTEKGDLSSESTVSRIRTEHFPLTLESARPSHTSQYLCASREPRIPWPKAQKLFFGSGTQLSVL.

This clonotype was seen a handful of times. The chain employs TRBV24-1 and TRBJ2-1, with 9 bases aligning to TRBD1. The ends lost 4 bases at V and 3 bases at J; junction bases unmatched: 6. This CDR3 has 16 amino acids. Germline V gene lookup returns CDR1 KGHDR and CDR2 SFDVKD. Here the CDR3 DNA reads TGTGCCACCAGTGACGGGACAGGGAGGGTCTACAATGAGCAGTTCTTC. It encodes CATSDGTGRVYNEQFF.

This clonotype was seen many times. The genes are TRBV19 and TRBJ1-1; 7 bases are shared with TRBD1. CDR1 and CDR2 (germline): LNHDA, SQIVND (reference sequence). V gave up 5 bases and J gave up 1 base; unmatched junction bases: 7. CDR3 length: 15 amino acids. The CDR3 DNA reads as TGTGCCAGTAGTCCCCTAGGACAGGCGAACACTGAAGCTTTCTTT. This encodes CASSPLGQANTEAFF.

This clonotype occurred many times. The DNA of the CDR3 is TGCGCCAGCAGCTTGGCCGGGACTAGCGGGGATGAGCAGTTCTTC. This codes for CASSLAGTSGDEQFF. This chain connects TRBV5-1 to TRBJ2-1; 13 nucleotides line up with TRBD2. The CDR3 totals 15 residues. Per the germline V gene, CDR1 is SGHRS and CDR2 is YFSETQ. V trimming: 0 bases; J trimming: 8 bases; junction bases outside the gene matches: 2.

This chain links TRBV28 with TRBJ2-7, with TRBD2 matching 10 bases. V lost 7 bases, J lost 2 bases, and 2 bases stayed unmatched. In germline, CDR1 is MDHEN, CDR2 SYDVKM. CDR3 length: 13 residues. The CDR3 here is CASIAGGAYEQYF. The CDR3 DNA is TGTGCCAGCATAGCGGGAGGAGCCTACGAGCAGTACTTC. The full variable domain, with the rest looked up from reference TRBV28 and TRBJ2-7, is DVKVTQSSRYLVKRTGEKVFLECVQDMDHENMFWYRQDPGLGLRLIYFSYDVKMKEKGDIPEGYSVSREKKERFSLILESASTNQTSMYLCASIAGGAYEQYFGPGTRLTVT.

In its sample, this clonotype was seen many times. The genes are TRBV11-2 and TRBJ2-5; D is tentatively TRBD1 or TRBD2 (5 bases each). Germline V gene data show CDR1 as SGHAT and CDR2 as FQNNGV. Trimming removed 4 bases at V and 3 bases at J, with 12 bases between. The CDR3 has 14 amino acids. Here the CDR3 reads CASSSPGAKETQYF. CDR3 in DNA: TGTGCCAGCAGCTCACCCGGGGCCAAAGAGACCCAGTACTTC.

CDR3 in DNA: TGTGCCAGCAGCCAAATTCTAGCGGGAGAGACCCAGTACTTC. Translated, it gives CASSQILAGETQYF. The V and J genes are TRBV3-1 and TRBJ2-5; TRBD2 matches at 8 bases. The trim removed 2 bases at V and 4 bases at J, leaving 3 bases unmatched. The V gene's germline CDR1 is LGHDT and CDR2 YNNKEL (reference sequence). This CDR3 contains 14 residues.

This clonotype was seen at least ten times. The genes are TRBV20-1 and TRBJ1-2, with a possible D match to TRBD1 (6 bases). V lost 6 bases and J lost 8, with 16 bases in between. CDR3 length: 12 amino acids. The germline CDR1 and CDR2 sequences are DFQATT and SNEGSKA (reference sequence). The CDR3 is CSARGLGGGYTF. Written as DNA, the CDR3 is TGCAGTGCCAGGGGTCTGGGCGGCGGCTACACCTTC.

Comment on this clonotype: A single base separates this from a much larger clone, so it may be a read error. The V and J genes are TRBV12-3 or TRBV12-4 and TRBJ1-6, with D unresolved. With 6 bases removed from V and 6 bases from J, the gap between germline ends came to 24 bases. The CDR3 spans 18 residues. The CDR3 here is CASRGFWGPAYLNSPLHF. CDR3 bases: TGTGCCAGCAGGGGCTTCTGGGGTCCGGCTTACCTTAATTCACCCCTCCACTTT.

Only a few counts were recorded for this clonotype. The CDR3 region has the DNA TGCAGTGCTAGCGGGGAAACAACCTACGGTGAGCAGTACTTC. It specifies CSASGETTYGEQYF. The gene calls are TRBV20-1 and TRBJ2-7, with D possibly matching TRBD2 (5 bases). The CDR3 totals 14 residues. The ends were cut back, 3 bases at V and 7 bases at J, with 19 bases in the middle. The V gene's germline CDR1 is DFQATT and CDR2 SNEGSKA (reference sequence).

This clonotype was seen a few times. This sequence joins TRBV18 and TRBJ2-7; a weak D match, TRBD1 (5 bases). The CDR3 spans 13 residues. CDR1 KGHSH and CDR2 LQKENI come from the germline V gene. The V gene lost 4 bases and the J gene lost 4 bases, with 11 bases spanning the gap. The CDR3 here is CASSRQDRYEQYV. CDR3 nucleotide sequence: TGTGCCAGCTCACGTCAAGACAGATACGAGCAGTACGTC.

This clonotype was counted ten times or more. V usage is TRBV27 and J usage is TRBJ2-1; D is perhaps TRBD1 or TRBD2 (6 bases each). The length of the CDR3 is 13 residues. Trimming removed 6 bases at V and 6 bases at J, with 12 bases between. Germline CDR1 reads MNHEY; CDR2 reads SMNVEV (reference sequence). In nucleotides, the CDR3 is TGTGCCAGCAGGCCCGGGGGCTTCAATGAGCAGTTCTTC. Translation: CASRPGGFNEQFF.

This clonotype has ten or more counts. The chain links TRBV6-1 to TRBJ2-4; 10 bases match TRBD1. The junction had 10 bases not matched to a gene; V was cut back by 4 bases and J by 7 bases. Germline values: CDR1 MNHNS, CDR2 SASEGT. The CDR3 covers 16 residues. The CDR3 is CASSVPGQGIGNIQYF. In DNA form, the CDR3 reads TGTGCCAGCAGTGTTCCGGGACAGGGGATTGGTAACATTCAGTACTTC.